This T cell receptor beta chain emerged from a study of Graves' ophthalmopathy and Graves' hyperthyroidism. CDR1 SGHRS and CDR2 YFSETQ come from the germline V gene. The CDR3 is 12 amino acids. Unmatched junction bases numbered 4, after V lost 5 bases and J lost 5 bases. From RNA, the CDR3 regions of TCR beta chains were amplified and sequenced. First-round RT-PCR employed HTBI primers, with a second-round multiplex PCR after it. TCRdb redid the calling of the multiplex PCR reads with MiXCR, one entry per CDR3 protein. The data contain more than 1,000,000 distinct CDR3 sequences, about two fifths of them singletons. This clonotype was found a few times.

Sequences were obtained from peripheral blood or thyroid tissue (not recorded which). The receptor was isolated from an adult man with Graves' hyperthyroidism. V usage is TRBV5-1 and J usage is TRBJ2-7; TRBD2 aligns across 7 bases. This CDR3 is CASRRAGDEQYF. DNA of the CDR3: TGCGCCAGCAGAAGGGCGGGAGACGAGCAGTACTTC.